This T cell receptor beta chain appears in the sequencing data of a study of OX40 agonist ivuxolimab in advanced cancers. This clone was observed once. Its target is not known. Deletions cut 2 bases from V and 7 bases from J, with 9 bases between. There are 12 residues in the CDR3. Germline V lookup: CDR1 GTSNPN, CDR2 SVGIG (reference sequence). Sequencing was performed with immunoSEQ multiplex PCR; in TCRdb, only in-frame clones are kept and a portion is missing. This table holds some 100,000 clones, under 90% found once. General observations from the study: With doses of 0.1 to 3.0 mg/kg, CD4+ and CD8+ blood T cells had undergone clonal expansion by week 6.

The chain couples TRBV30 to TRBJ2-4, with D unresolved. The sequencing here drew on CD4+ or CD8+ T cells sorted from blood, taken in a trial of the OX40 agonist ivuxolimab. This clonotype originated in an adult with an advanced solid tumor such as melanoma, head and neck, liver or kidney cancer. The CDR3 coding sequence is TGTGCCTGGAGTCAAAGCGTGAACATTCAGTACTTC. Encoded protein: CAWSQSVNIQYF.